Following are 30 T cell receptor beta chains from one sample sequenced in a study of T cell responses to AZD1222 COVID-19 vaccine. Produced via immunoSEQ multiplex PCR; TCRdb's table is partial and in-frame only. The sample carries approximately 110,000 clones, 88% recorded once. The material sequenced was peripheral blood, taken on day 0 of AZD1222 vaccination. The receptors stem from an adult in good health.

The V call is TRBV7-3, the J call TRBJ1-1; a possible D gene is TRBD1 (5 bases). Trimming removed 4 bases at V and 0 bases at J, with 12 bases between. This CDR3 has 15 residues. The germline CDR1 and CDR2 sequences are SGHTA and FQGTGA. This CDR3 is CASSSAPGMNTEAFF. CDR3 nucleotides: TGTGCCAGCAGCTCAGCTCCAGGGATGAACACTGAAGCTTTCTTT.

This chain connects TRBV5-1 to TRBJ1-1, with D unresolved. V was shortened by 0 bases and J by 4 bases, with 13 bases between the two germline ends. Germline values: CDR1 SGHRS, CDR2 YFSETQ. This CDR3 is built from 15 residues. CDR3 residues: CASSLASRRSTEAFF. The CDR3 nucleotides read TGCGCCAGCAGCTTGGCGAGCCGTCGGAGCACTGAAGCTTTCTTT.

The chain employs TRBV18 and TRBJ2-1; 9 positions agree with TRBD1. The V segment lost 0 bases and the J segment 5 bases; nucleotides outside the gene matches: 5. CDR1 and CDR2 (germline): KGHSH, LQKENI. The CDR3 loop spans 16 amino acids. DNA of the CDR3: TGTGCCAGCTCACCACCGAGGGGACAGGGAAACAATGAGCAGTTCTTC. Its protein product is CASSPPRGQGNNEQFF.

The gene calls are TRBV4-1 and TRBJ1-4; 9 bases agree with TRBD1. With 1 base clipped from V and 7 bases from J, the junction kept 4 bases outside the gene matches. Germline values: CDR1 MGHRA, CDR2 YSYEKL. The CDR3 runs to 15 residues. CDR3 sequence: CASSQGRDRVEKLFF. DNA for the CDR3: TGCGCCAGCAGCCAAGGGAGGGACAGGGTTGAAAAACTGTTTTTT.

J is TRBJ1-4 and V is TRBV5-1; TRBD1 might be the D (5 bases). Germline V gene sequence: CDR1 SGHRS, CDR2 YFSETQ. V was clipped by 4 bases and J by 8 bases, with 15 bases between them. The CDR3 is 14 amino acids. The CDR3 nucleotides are TGCGCCAGCAGCCGCACCAAGGGGAGCGAAAAACTGTTTTTT. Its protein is CASSRTKGSEKLFF.

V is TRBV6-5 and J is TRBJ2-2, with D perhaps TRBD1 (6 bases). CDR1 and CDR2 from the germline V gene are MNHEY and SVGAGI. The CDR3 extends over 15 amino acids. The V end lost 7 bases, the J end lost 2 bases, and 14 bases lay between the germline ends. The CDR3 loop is CASNSRDTNTGELFF. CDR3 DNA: TGTGCCAGCAATTCCCGGGACACTAACACCGGGGAGCTGTTTTTT.

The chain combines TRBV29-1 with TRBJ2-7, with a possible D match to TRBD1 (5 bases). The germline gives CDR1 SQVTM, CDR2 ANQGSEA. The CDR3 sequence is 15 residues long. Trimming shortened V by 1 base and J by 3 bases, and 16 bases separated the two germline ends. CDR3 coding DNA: TGCAGCGTTGAAGTGGGTGTGGGGCCCCTCTACGAGCAGTACTTC. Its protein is CSVEVGVGPLYEQYF.

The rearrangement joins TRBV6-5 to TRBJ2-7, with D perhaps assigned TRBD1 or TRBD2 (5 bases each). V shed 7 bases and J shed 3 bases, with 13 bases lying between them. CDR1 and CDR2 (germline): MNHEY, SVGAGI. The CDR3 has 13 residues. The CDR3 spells CASNGPGHYEQYF. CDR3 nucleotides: TGTGCCAGCAATGGTCCGGGGCACTACGAGCAGTACTTC.

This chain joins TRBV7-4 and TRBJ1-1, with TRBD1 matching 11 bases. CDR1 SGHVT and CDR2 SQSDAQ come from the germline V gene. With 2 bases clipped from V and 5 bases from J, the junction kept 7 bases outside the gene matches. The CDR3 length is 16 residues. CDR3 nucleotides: TGTGCCAGCAGCTTAACAGGACAGGGGGCCAAGACTGAAGCTTTCTTT. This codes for CASSLTGQGAKTEAFF.

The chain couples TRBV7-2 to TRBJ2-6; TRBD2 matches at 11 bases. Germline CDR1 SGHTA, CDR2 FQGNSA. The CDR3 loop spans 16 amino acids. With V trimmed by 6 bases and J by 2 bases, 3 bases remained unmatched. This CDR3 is CASSSSGGAGANVLTF. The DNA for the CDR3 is TGTGCCAGCAGTAGTAGCGGGGGGGCTGGGGCCAACGTCCTGACTTTC. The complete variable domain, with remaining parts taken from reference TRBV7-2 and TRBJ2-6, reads GAGVSQSPSNKVTEKGKDVELRCDPISGHTALYWYRQSLGQGLEFLIYFQGNSAPDKSGLPSDRFSAERTGGSVSTLTIQRTQQEDSAVYLCASSSSGGAGANVLTFGAGSRLTVL.

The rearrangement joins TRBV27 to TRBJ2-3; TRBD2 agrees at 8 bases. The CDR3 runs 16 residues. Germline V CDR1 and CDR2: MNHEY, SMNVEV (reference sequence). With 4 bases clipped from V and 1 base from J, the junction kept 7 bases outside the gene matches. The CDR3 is CASSWASAGGTDTQYF. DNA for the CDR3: TGTGCCAGCAGTTGGGCCTCAGCGGGAGGCACAGATACGCAGTATTTT.

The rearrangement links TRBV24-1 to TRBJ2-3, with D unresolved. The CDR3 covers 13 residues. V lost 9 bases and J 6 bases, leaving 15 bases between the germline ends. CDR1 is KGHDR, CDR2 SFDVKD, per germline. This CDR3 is CATRQTAGDTQYF. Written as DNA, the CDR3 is TGTGCCACCCGGCAAACCGCCGGTGATACGCAGTATTTT.

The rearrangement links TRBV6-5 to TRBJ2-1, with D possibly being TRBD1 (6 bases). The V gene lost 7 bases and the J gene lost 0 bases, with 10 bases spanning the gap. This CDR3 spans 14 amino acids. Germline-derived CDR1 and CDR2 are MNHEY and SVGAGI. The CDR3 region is CASILGASYNEQFF. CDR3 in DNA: TGTGCCAGCATTCTGGGGGCCTCCTACAATGAGCAGTTCTTC.

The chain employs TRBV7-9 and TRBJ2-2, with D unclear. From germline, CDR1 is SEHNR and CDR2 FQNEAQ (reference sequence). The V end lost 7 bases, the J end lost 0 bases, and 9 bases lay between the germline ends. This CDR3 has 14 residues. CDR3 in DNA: TGTGCCAGCACCCAACATGCGAACACCGGGGAGCTGTTTTTT. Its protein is CASTQHANTGELFF.

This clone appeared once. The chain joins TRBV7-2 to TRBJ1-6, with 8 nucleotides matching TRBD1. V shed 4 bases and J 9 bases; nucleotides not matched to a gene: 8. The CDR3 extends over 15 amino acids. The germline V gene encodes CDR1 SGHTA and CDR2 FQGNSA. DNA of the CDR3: TGTGCCAGCAGCTACAAGGACAGGGAGGTTTCACCCCTCCACTTT. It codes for CASSYKDREVSPLHF.

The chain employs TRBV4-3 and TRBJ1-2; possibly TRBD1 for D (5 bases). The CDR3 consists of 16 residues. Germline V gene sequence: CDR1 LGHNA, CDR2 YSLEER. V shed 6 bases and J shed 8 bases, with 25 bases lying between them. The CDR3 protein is CASSRGATGDPLGYTF. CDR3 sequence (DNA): TGCGCCAGCAGTCGAGGGGCCACAGGAGATCCTCTAGGCTACACCTTC.

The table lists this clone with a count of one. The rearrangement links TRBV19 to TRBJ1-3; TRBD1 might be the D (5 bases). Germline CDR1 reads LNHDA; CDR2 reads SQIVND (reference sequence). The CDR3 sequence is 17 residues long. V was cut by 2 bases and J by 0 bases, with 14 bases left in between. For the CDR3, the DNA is TGTGCCAGTAGTATACTCGGGGCCGGCAGCTCTGGAAACACCATATATTTT. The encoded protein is CASSILGAGSSGNTIYF.

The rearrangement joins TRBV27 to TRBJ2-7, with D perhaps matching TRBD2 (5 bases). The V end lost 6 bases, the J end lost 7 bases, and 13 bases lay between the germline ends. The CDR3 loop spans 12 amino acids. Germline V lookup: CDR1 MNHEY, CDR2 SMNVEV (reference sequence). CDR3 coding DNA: TGTGCCAGCAGGGACTCCCGAGGTGAGCAGTACTTC. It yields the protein CASRDSRGEQYF.

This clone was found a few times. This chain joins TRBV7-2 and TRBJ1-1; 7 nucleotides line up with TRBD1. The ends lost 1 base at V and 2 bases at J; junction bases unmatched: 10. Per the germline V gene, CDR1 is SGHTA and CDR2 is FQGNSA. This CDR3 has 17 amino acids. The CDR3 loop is CASSLVRVGGENTEAFF. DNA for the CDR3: TGTGCCAGCAGCTTAGTACGGGTAGGGGGCGAAAACACTGAAGCTTTCTTT.

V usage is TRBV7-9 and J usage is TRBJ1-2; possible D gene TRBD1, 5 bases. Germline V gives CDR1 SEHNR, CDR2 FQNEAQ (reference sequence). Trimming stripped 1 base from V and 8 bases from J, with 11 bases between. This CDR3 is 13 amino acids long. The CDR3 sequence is CASSLDGAGGYTF. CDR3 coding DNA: TGTGCCAGCAGCTTAGACGGGGCCGGAGGCTACACCTTC.

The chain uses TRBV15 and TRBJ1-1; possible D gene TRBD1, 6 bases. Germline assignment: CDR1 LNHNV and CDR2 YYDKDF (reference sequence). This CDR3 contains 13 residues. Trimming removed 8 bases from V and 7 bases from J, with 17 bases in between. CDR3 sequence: CATARDTSGEAFF. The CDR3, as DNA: TGTGCCACCGCCAGGGACACCTCGGGTGAAGCTTTCTTT.

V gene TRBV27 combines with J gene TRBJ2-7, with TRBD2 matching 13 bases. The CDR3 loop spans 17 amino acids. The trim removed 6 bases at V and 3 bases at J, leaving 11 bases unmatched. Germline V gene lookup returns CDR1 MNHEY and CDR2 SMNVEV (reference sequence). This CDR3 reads CASRPTSGRVKNYEQYF. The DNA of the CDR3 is TGTGCCAGCAGACCAACTAGCGGGAGGGTCAAGAACTACGAGCAGTACTTC.

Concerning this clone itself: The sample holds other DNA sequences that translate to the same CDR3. The CDR3 reads CASGGTGELFF. Here the CDR3 DNA reads TGTGCCAGCGGGGGGACCGGGGAGCTGTTTTTT. The chain is built from TRBV6-5 and TRBJ2-2; a possible D gene is TRBD2 (6 bases). The CDR3 covers 11 residues. The germline V gene encodes CDR1 MNHEY and CDR2 SVGAGI. The V gene lost 8 bases and the J gene lost 5 bases, with 6 bases spanning the gap.

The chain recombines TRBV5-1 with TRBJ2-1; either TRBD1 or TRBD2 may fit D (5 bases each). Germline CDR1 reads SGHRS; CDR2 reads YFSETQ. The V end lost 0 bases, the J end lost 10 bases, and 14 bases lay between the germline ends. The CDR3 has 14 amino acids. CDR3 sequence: CASSLGDAGREQFF. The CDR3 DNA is TGCGCCAGCAGCTTGGGGGACGCCGGCAGGGAGCAGTTCTTC.

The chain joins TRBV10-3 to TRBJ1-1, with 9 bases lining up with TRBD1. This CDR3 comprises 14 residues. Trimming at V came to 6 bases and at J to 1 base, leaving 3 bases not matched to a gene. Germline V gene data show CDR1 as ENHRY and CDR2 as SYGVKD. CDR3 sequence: CAISQQGANTEAFF. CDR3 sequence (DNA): TGTGCCATCAGCCAACAGGGGGCGAACACTGAAGCTTTCTTT.

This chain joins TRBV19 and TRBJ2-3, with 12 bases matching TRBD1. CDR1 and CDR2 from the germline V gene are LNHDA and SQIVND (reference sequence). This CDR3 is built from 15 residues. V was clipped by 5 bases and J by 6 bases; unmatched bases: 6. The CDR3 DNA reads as TGTGCCAGTAGTGATTGGGACAGGGGGCATGATACGCAGTATTTT. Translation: CASSDWDRGHDTQYF.

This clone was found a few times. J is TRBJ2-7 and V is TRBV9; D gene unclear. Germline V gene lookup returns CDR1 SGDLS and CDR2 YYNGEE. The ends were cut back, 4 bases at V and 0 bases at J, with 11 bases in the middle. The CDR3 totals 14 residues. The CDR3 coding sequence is TGTGCCAGCAGCCTAGGTCAGAGCTCCTACGAGCAGTACTTC. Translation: CASSLGQSSYEQYF. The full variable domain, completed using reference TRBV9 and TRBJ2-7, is DSGVTQTPKHLITATGQRVTLRCSPRSGDLSVYWYQQSLDQGLQFLIQYYNGEERAKGNILERFSAQQFPDLHSELNLSSLELGDSALYFCASSLGQSSYEQYFGPGTRLTVT.

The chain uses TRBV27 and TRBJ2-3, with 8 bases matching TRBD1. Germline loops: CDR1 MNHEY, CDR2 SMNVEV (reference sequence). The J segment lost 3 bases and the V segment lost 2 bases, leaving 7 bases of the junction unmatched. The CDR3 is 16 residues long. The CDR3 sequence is CASSLAGGSGTDTQYF. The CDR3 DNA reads TGTGCCAGCAGTTTAGCAGGGGGCAGTGGGACAGATACGCAGTATTTT.

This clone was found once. CDR3 coding DNA: TGTGCCAGCACCCGGGTTTCCTACGAGCAGTACTTC. Protein sequence: CASTRVSYEQYF. The V gene is TRBV6-5, the J gene TRBJ2-7; D gene unclear. Trimming stripped 7 bases from V and 1 base from J, with 8 bases between. Germline V lookup: CDR1 MNHEY, CDR2 SVGAGI. CDR3 size: 12 residues.

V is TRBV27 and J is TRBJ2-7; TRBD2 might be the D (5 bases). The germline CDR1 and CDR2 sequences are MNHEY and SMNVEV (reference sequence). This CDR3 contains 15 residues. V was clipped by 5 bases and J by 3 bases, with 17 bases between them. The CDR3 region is CASSPMRERYYEQYF. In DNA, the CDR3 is TGTGCCAGCAGTCCCATGAGGGAGAGATACTACGAGCAGTACTTC.